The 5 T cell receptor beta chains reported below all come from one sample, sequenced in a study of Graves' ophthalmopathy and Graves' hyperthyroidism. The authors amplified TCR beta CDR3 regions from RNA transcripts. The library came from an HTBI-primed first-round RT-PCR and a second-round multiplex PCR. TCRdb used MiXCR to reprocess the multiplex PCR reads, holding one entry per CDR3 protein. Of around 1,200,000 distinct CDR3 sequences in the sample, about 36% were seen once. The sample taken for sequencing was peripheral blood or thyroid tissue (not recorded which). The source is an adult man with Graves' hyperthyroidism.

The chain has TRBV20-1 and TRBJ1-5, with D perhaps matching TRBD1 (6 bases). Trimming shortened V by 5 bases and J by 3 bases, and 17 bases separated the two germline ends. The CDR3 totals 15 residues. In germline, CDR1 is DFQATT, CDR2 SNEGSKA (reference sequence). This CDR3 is CSASRGRRNNQPQHF. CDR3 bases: TGCAGTGCTTCTCGGGGGCGCCGTAACAATCAGCCCCAGCATTTT.

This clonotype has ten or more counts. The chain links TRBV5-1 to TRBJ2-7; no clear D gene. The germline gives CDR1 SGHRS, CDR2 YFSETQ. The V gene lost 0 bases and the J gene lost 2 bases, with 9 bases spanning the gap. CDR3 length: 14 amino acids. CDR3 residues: CASSLESETYEQYF. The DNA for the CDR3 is TGCGCCAGCAGCTTGGAATCCGAAACCTACGAGCAGTACTTC.

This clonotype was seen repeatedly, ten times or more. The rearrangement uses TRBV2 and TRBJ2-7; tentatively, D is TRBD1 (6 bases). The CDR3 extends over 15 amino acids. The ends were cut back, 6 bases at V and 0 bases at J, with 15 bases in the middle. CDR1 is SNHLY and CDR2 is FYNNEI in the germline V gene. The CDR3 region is CASSVRDIRSYEQYF. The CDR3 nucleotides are TGTGCCAGCAGCGTCCGGGACATACGCTCCTACGAGCAGTACTTC.

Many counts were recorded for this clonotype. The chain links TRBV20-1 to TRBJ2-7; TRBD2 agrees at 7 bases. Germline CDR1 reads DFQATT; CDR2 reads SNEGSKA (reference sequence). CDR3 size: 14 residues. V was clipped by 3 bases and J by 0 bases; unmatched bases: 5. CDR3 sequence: CSASKAGDSYEQYF. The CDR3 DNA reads TGCAGTGCTAGTAAGGCGGGGGACTCCTACGAGCAGTACTTC.

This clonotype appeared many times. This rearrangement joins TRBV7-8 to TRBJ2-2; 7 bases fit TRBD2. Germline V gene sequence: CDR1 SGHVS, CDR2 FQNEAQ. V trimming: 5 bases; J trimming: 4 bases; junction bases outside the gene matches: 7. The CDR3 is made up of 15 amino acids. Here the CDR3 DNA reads TGTGCCAGCAGCCTGGCTGGGGGGGGCACCGGGGAGCTGTTTTTT. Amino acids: CASSLAGGGTGELFF.